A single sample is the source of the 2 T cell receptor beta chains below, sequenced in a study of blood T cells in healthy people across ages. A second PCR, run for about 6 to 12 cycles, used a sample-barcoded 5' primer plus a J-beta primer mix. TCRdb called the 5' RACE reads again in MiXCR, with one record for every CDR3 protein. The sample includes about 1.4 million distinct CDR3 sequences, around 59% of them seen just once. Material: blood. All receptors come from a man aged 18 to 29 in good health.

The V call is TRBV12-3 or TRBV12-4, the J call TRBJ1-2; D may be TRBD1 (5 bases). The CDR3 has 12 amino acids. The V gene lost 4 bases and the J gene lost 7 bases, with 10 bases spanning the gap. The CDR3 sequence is CASSSGMFGYTF. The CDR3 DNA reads TGTGCCAGCAGTTCAGGGATGTTTGGCTACACCTTC.

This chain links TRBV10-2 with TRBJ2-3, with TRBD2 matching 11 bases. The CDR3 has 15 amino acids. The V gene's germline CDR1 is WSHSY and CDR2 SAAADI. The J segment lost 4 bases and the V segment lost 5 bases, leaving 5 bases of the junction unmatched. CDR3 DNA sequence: TGCGCCAGCAGTCCGACTAGCGGGGCTTCAGATACGCAGTATTTT. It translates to CASSPTSGASDTQYF.